The T cell receptor (beta chain) described here comes from a study of Ad26.COV2.S vaccination and SARS-CoV-2 variants. The protocol was immunoSEQ multiplex PCR, while the TCRdb copy is restricted to in-frame clones and leaves out a portion. The sample carries about 350,000 clones, approximately 85% recorded once. A remark on this clone: Its antigen remains unidentified.

Study-level findings and limits: Substantial breadth was reportedly displayed by spike-specific CD8+ and CD4+ T cell responses after vaccination.

Treatment described: 15 to 20 received Ad26.COV2.S at low or high dose, single or two shots; a few received placebo; per-sample allocation not given. Specimens were obtained on day 63 following the first vaccine or placebo injection. The CDR3 covers 17 residues. V lost 2 bases and J lost 8; bases outside the gene matches: 14. Per the germline V gene, CDR1 is MNHEY and CDR2 is SMNVEV (reference sequence). The sequencing used peripheral blood, collected in a trial of Ad26.COV2.S vaccine versus placebo. This TCR was recovered from a person between 18 and 60 years old who received the Ad26.COV2.S COVID-19 vaccine or a placebo. V usage is TRBV27 and J usage is TRBJ2-3; 9 bases align to TRBD2. CDR3 DNA: TGTGCCAGCAGTTTAGTCGCTCCGGGCGGGGGGGCCAGTACGCAGTATTTT. Protein: CASSLVAPGGGASTQYF.